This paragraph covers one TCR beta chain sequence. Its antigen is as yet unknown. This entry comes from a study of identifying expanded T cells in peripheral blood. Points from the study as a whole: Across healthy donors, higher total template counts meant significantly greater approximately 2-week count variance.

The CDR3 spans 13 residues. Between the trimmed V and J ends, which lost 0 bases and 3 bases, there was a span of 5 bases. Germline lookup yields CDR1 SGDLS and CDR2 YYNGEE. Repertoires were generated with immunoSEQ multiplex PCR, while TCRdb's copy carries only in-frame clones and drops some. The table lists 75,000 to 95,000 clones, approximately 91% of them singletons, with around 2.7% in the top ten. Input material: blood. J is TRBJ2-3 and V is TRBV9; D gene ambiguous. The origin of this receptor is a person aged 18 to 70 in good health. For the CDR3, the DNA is TGTGCCAGCAGCGTAGGTGAGACAGATACGCAGTATTTT. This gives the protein CASSVGETDTQYF.